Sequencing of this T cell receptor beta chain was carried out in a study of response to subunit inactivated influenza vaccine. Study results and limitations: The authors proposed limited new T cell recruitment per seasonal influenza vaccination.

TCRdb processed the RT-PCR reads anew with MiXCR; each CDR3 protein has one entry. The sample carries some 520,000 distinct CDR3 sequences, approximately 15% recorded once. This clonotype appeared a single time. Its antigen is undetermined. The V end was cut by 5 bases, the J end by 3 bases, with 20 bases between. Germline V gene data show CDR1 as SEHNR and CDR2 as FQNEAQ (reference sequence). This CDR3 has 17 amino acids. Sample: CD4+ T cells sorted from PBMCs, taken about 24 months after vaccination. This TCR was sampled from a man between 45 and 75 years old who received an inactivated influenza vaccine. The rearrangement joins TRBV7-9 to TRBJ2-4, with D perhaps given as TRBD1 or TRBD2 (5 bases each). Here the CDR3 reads CASSPRGRVLGKNIQYF. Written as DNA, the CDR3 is TGTGCCAGCAGCCCCCGGGGCAGGGTTTTAGGCAAAAACATTCAGTACTTC.